Listed below are T cell receptor beta chains from one sample, sequenced in a study of response to subunit inactivated influenza vaccine. MiXCR, run by TCRdb on the RT-PCR reads, gives a single entry per CDR3 protein. The sample yields about 780,000 distinct CDR3 sequences, around a sixth seen once. Sequencing was performed on PBMCs from blood, taken more than 4 days after vaccination. These receptors originate from a man in his fifties or sixties who received an inactivated influenza vaccine. Both conserved end residues are part of each CDR3. A D gene is named only where the DNA matches it firmly. Part of the rows lack a size; the others show once, few, many or a class for expanded clones.

J: TRBJ2-1; size: many; V: TRBV7-9; D: NA; DNA: TGTGCCAGCAGCTTAGGGGCGGGCGGAGGCTCCTACAATGAGCAGTTCTTC; CDR3: CASSLGAGGGSYNEQFF
J: TRBJ2-1; size: few; V: TRBV5-1; D: TRBD2; DNA: TGCGCCAGCAGCTTTACTAGCGGGAGGGAATGGCGCGATGAGCAGTTCTTC; CDR3: CASSFTSGREWRDEQFF
J: TRBJ1-5; size: many; V: TRBV6-1; D: TRBD1; DNA: TGTGCCAGCAGACAGCGGAACAGGGGTAAAGAGAGTCAGCCCCAGCATTTT; CDR3: CASRQRNRGKESQPQHF
J: TRBJ2-7; size: many; V: TRBV4-3; D: NA; DNA: TGCGCCAGCAGCCAAGGAATGGGGAGCGAGCAGTACTTC; CDR3: CASSQGMGSEQYF
J: TRBJ2-2; size: many; V: TRBV12-3/TRBV12-4; D: NA; DNA: TGTGCCAGCACCTCAGATGGCACCGGGGAGCTGTTTTTT; CDR3: CASTSDGTGELFF
J: TRBJ2-7; size: NA; V: TRBV12-3/TRBV12-4; D: NA; DNA: TGTGCCAGCAGTTCAGGGCTAAACGAGCAGTACTTC; CDR3: CASSSGLNEQYF
J: TRBJ1-1; size: NA; V: TRBV5-5; D: NA; DNA: TGTGCCAGCACCGAAGACACTGAAGCTTTCTTT; CDR3: CASTEDTEAFF
J: TRBJ1-6; size: NA; V: TRBV5-1; D: NA; DNA: TGCGCCAGTGGCCGGGAGCAAAATTCACCCCTCCACTTT; CDR3: CASGREQNSPLHF
J: TRBJ2-3; size: NA; V: TRBV20-1; D: NA; DNA: TGCAGTGCTAGATGGTACTCTGGAGATACGCAGTATTTT; CDR3: CSARWYSGDTQYF
J: TRBJ2-5; size: few; V: TRBV5-1; D: NA; DNA: TGCGCCAGCAGCTTGTTGGCGGGGGCGAACCAAGAGACCCAGTACTTC; CDR3: CASSLLAGANQETQYF
J: TRBJ2-7; size: few; V: TRBV7-8; D: NA; DNA: TGTGCCAGCAGCTTAAAGGTGGGGAGCAGGCACGAGCAGTACTTC; CDR3: CASSLKVGSRHEQYF
J: TRBJ2-7; size: NA; V: TRBV4-2; D: NA; DNA: TGTGCCAGCAGCCAAGACGGGCACGAATCTGACGAGCAGTACTTC; CDR3: CASSQDGHESDEQYF
J: TRBJ2-7; size: NA; V: TRBV6-5; D: NA; DNA: TGTGCCAGCAGTTACTCGGTACGGGGTGAGGGGCGGGCCTACGAGCAGTACTTC; CDR3: CASSYSVRGEGRAYEQYF
J: TRBJ2-3; size: NA; V: TRBV28; D: TRBD2; DNA: TGTGCCAGCAGTTTAAGCGGGAGGGCTATAGATACGCAGTATTTT; CDR3: CASSLSGRAIDTQYF
J: TRBJ1-1; size: many; V: TRBV12-3/TRBV12-4; D: NA; DNA: TGTGCCAGCAGTTTATGGGGCGGCACTGAAGCTTTCTTT; CDR3: CASSLWGGTEAFF
J: TRBJ1-4; size: NA; V: TRBV6-1; D: NA; DNA: TGTGCCAGCAGTCCAGGACCCGGGGGAAATGAAAAACTGTTTTTT; CDR3: CASSPGPGGNEKLFF
J: TRBJ2-2; size: NA; V: TRBV20-1; D: NA; DNA: TGCAGTGCTAGACAGTTCGGGGGGCCAGGTACCGGGGAGCTGTTTTTT; CDR3: CSARQFGGPGTGELFF
J: TRBJ2-7; size: few; V: TRBV20-1; D: NA; DNA: TGCAGTGGGAGGACAAACTACGAGCAGTACTTC; CDR3: CSGRTNYEQYF
J: TRBJ2-7; size: many; V: TRBV12-3/TRBV12-4; D: TRBD1; DNA: TGTGCCAGCAGTGATAACAGGGGGTCCTACGAGCAGTACTTC; CDR3: CASSDNRGSYEQYF
J: TRBJ2-7; size: few; V: TRBV6-2/TRBV6-3; D: NA; DNA: TGTGCCAGCAGTCTACTAGCAAACTACTACGAGCAGTACTTC; CDR3: CASSLLANYYEQYF
J: TRBJ2-3; size: NA; V: TRBV29-1; D: TRBD2; DNA: TGCAGCGTAGGGACTAATCAAGAGCAGTATTTT; CDR3: CSVGTNQEQYF
J: TRBJ2-5; size: NA; V: TRBV20-1; D: NA; DNA: TGCAGTGCTAGAGTACCGCGGTTACAAGAGACCCAGTACTTC; CDR3: CSARVPRLQETQYF
J: TRBJ2-5; size: few; V: TRBV24-1; D: NA; DNA: TGTGCCACCAGTGATTTGAAGTTGGGGGCCAAACAAGAGACCCAGTACTTC; CDR3: CATSDLKLGAKQETQYF
J: TRBJ1-1; size: NA; V: TRBV27; D: TRBD1; DNA: TGTGCCAGCAGTACAACCTCGTCAGGGGGTAGGAACACTGAAGCTTTCTTT; CDR3: CASSTTSSGGRNTEAFF
J: TRBJ2-2; size: NA; V: TRBV5-5; D: NA; DNA: TGTGCCAGCAGGGCCTCGTCTACCGGGGAGCTGTTTTTT; CDR3: CASRASSTGELFF
J: TRBJ2-2; size: NA; V: TRBV28; D: NA; DNA: TGTGCCAGCATCTTGGGTGGGGGTTTGACCGGGGAGCTGTTTTTT; CDR3: CASILGGGLTGELFF
J: TRBJ1-2; size: few; V: TRBV6-2/TRBV6-3; D: NA; DNA: TGTGCCAGCAGTTACGGACAGTCCTATGGCTACACCTTC; CDR3: CASSYGQSYGYTF
J: TRBJ1-1; size: few; V: TRBV15; D: NA; DNA: TGTGCCACCAGTGTAGGGGACCTCACAGCTTTCTTT; CDR3: CATSVGDLTAFF
J: TRBJ2-1; size: few; V: TRBV29-1; D: TRBD1; DNA: TGCAGCGGACAACAGGGGCACTCCTACAATGAGCAGTTCTTC; CDR3: CSGQQGHSYNEQFF
J: TRBJ2-4; size: NA; V: TRBV28; D: TRBD1; DNA: TGTGCCAGCAGTTTCAGTTACAGGGGTAGGGACATTCAGTACTTC; CDR3: CASSFSYRGRDIQYF
J: TRBJ2-3; size: NA; V: TRBV5-1; D: NA; DNA: TGCGCCAGCAGCTCCCGGACAGACAGCACAGATACGCAGTATTTT; CDR3: CASSSRTDSTDTQYF
J: TRBJ1-5; size: NA; V: TRBV12-3/TRBV12-4; D: TRBD1; DNA: TGTGCCAGCAGTCGGACAGGGGGCTACGGTCAGCCCCAGCATTTT; CDR3: CASSRTGGYGQPQHF
J: TRBJ2-1; size: NA; V: TRBV3-1; D: TRBD1; DNA: TGTGCCAGCAGCCAAGTCTCAGGGGGCCAGGAGCAGTTCTTC; CDR3: CASSQVSGGQEQFF